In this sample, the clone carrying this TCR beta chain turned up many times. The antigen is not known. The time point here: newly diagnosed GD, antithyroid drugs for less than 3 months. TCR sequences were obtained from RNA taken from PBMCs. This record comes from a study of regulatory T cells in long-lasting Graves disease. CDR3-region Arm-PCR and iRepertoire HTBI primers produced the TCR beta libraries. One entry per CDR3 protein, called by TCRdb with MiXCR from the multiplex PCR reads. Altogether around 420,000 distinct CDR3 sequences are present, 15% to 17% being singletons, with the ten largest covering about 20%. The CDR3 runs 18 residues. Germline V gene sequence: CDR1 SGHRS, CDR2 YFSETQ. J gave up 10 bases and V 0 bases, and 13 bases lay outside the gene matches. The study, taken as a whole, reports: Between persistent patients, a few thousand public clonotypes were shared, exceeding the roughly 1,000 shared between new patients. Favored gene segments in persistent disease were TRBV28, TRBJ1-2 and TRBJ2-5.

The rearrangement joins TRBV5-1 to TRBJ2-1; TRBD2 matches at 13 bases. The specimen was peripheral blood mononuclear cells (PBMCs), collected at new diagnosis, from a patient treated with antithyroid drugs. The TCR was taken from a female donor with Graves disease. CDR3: CASSLAALTSGRGREQFF. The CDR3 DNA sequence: TGCGCCAGCAGCTTGGCGGCCCTCACTAGCGGGAGGGGAAGAGAGCAGTTCTTC.